This T cell receptor (beta chain) is drawn from a study of T cells in Graves' hyperthyroidism and ophthalmopathy. Researchers took RNA transcripts and amplified the TCR beta CDR3 regions from them. RT-PCR in the first round (using the HTBI primer set) targeted the TCR CDR3. In TCRdb, the multiplex PCR reads were re-called with MiXCR into one record per CDR3 protein. The top ten hold 73% of the sample, which has approximately 400,000 distinct CDR3 sequences, just under 25% seen once. Study-wide results and caveats: Stable hyperthyroidism was separated from ophthalmopathy by a model based on 13 V-J features.

About this clonotype itself: Antigen unknown.

Germline V gives CDR1 LNHNV, CDR2 YYDKDF (reference sequence). The V gene lost 1 base and the J gene lost 6 bases, with 10 bases spanning the gap. The CDR3 contains 14 residues. The origin of this receptor is a man aged 45-60 years with Graves' hyperthyroidism. The rearrangement uses TRBV15 and TRBJ1-5; perhaps TRBD1 as D (5 bases). Sequencing was done on a sample of blood. This chain's CDR3 is CATSRAGGVQPQHF. CDR3 DNA sequence: TGTGCCACCAGCAGAGCGGGAGGGGTTCAGCCCCAGCATTTT.